This TCR beta chain was obtained from a study of T cells in Graves' hyperthyroidism and ophthalmopathy. This clonotype came up many times. Researchers took RNA transcripts and amplified the TCR beta CDR3 regions from them. Primed by the HTBI set, a first-round RT-PCR was run on the TCR CDR3. One entry per CDR3 protein results from TCRdb running MiXCR on the multiplex PCR reads. The profile covers about 290,000 distinct CDR3 sequences, with more than 10% appearing a single time and roughly 8% taken by the ten largest. The source of this sequence is a woman aged 25 to 39 with Graves' hyperthyroidism that later progressed to Graves' ophthalmopathy. Source material: blood.

The DNA of the CDR3 is TGTGCCAGCAGCTTCGGTCGGGTTAGCTCCTACGAGCAGTACTTC. The encoded protein is CASSFGRVSSYEQYF. The chain joins TRBV13 to TRBJ2-7; no reliable D call. Trimming removed 3 bases at V and 0 bases at J, with 12 bases between. Looked up from germline, CDR1 is PRHDT and CDR2 is FYEKMQ (reference sequence). CDR3 length: 15 amino acids.